What follows are 9 T cell receptor beta chains derived from one specimen sequenced in a study of T cell responses to AZD1222 COVID-19 vaccine. This table comes from immunoSEQ multiplex PCR, and its TCRdb copy is limited to in-frame clones, with some not included. This sample has 170,000 or so clones; 90% occur once, and the top ten carry about 1.4%. Sequenced material: peripheral blood, taken on day 0 of AZD1222 vaccination. The receptors come from an adult in good health.

This chain uses TRBV9 with TRBJ2-6; TRBD1 matches 7 bases. CDR1 and CDR2 from the germline V gene are SGDLS and YYNGEE. J lost 0 bases, V lost 4 bases, and 7 bases had no gene match. The CDR3 extends over 17 amino acids. This chain's CDR3 is CASSTTGLSSGANVLTF. In nucleotides, the CDR3 is TGTGCCAGCAGCACGACAGGGTTGAGCTCTGGGGCCAACGTCCTGACTTTC.

The chain carries TRBV5-6 and TRBJ1-1, with D perhaps TRBD1 (5 bases). Trimming pared 0 bases from V and 0 bases from J, leaving 12 bases between. Germline lookup yields CDR1 SGHDT and CDR2 YYEEEE. The CDR3 totals 16 residues. The CDR3 sequence: CASSLVSDRVNTEAFF. CDR3 nucleotide sequence: TGTGCCAGCAGCTTGGTTTCTGACAGAGTGAACACTGAAGCTTTCTTT.

CDR3 DNA sequence: TGTGCCAGCTCACCACGTGGGAAGCAAGAGACCCAGTACTTC. Its translation: CASSPRGKQETQYF. This chain connects TRBV18 to TRBJ2-5; D is uncertain. V gave up 1 base and J gave up 2 bases, with 8 bases separating them. CDR1 is KGHSH and CDR2 is LQKENI in the germline V gene. CDR3 size: 14 residues.

J is TRBJ1-2 and V is TRBV28; D ambiguous. The V gene's germline CDR1 is MDHEN and CDR2 SYDVKM. V dropped 2 bases and J dropped 2 bases, with 9 bases sitting between them. This CDR3 region has 14 residues. The CDR3 loop is CASSLRAVNYGYTF. CDR3 coding DNA: TGTGCCAGCAGTTTACGTGCAGTCAACTATGGCTACACCTTC.

This sequence joins TRBV19 and TRBJ1-5; TRBD1 matches 7 bases. Germline V lookup: CDR1 LNHDA, CDR2 SQIVND (reference sequence). This CDR3 region has 16 residues. Germline trimming cut 4 bases from V and 1 base from J; bases unmatched to any gene: 7. CDR3: CASSRPQGRSNQPQHF. CDR3 DNA sequence: TGTGCCAGTAGTAGACCACAGGGGCGCAGCAATCAGCCCCAGCATTTT.

In its sample, this clone was seen once. The chain links TRBV28 to TRBJ2-2; D not certain. Germline V CDR1 and CDR2: MDHEN, SYDVKM. This CDR3 region has 15 residues. V lost 3 bases and J lost 2, with 10 bases in between. CDR3 amino acids: CASSFVAGNTGELFF. CDR3 nucleotides: TGTGCCAGCAGTTTTGTGGCAGGAAACACCGGGGAGCTGTTTTTT.

The chain has TRBV6-1 and TRBJ2-7, with D hard to call. The CDR3 loop spans 15 amino acids. Trimming took 0 bases from V and 2 from J, leaving 11 bases between them. Germline CDR1 MNHNS, CDR2 SASEGT. CDR3 sequence reads: CASSEAGKSPYEQYF. For the CDR3, the DNA is TGTGCCAGCAGTGAAGCAGGAAAGTCCCCCTACGAGCAGTACTTC.

The DNA of the CDR3 is TGTGCCAGCAGCCAAGATATGGGACAGGGGAGAAACACCATATATTTT. Protein sequence: CASSQDMGQGRNTIYF. The genes are TRBV3-1 (or the pseudogene TRBV3-2) and TRBJ1-3, with TRBD1 matching over 10 bases. From germline, CDR1 is LGHDT and CDR2 YNNKEL (reference sequence). CDR3 length equals 16 residues. With V trimmed by 0 bases and J by 5 bases, 4 bases remained unmatched.

V usage is TRBV9 and J usage is TRBJ2-3, with 9 bases that match TRBD2. Germline assignment: CDR1 SGDLS and CDR2 YYNGEE. The CDR3 contains 17 residues. V shed 0 bases and J 2 bases; nucleotides not matched to a gene: 7. CDR3 protein: CASSVAAGGHDTDTQYF. The CDR3 DNA sequence: TGTGCCAGCAGCGTAGCGGCGGGGGGGCACGACACAGATACGCAGTATTTT.